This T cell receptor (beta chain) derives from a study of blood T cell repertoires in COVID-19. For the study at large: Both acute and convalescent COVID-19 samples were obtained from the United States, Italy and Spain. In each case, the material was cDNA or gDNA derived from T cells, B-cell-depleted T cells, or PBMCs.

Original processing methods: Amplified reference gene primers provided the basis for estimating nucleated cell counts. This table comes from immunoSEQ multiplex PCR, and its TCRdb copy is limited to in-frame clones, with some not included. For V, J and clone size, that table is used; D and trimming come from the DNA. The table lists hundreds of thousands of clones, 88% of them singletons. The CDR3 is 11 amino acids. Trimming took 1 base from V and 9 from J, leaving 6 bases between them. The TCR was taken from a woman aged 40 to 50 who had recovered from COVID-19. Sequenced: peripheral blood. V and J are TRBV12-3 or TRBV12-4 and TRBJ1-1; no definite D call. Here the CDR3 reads CASSLGTKAFF. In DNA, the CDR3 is TGTGCCAGCAGTTTAGGGACTAAAGCTTTCTTT.